The following is a T cell receptor beta chain sequence with its context. Its cognate antigen has yet to be identified. Per-nucleotide qualities are absent, and no much larger clonotype sits a single base away. This specimen comes from a study of Ad26.COV2.S vaccination and SARS-CoV-2 variants (dated by TCRdb to the early 2020s). Regarding the study in general: Donors in the vaccine arm were drawn from COV1001, a multicentre, randomized, double-blind, placebo-controlled phase I-IIa trial testing Ad26.COV2.S in healthy adults. Ad26.COV2.S was given intramuscularly at 5x10^10 or 1x10^11 viral particles, as a single shot or as two shots 56 days apart. The specificity and breadth of SARS-CoV-2-reactive T cell receptors after Ad26.COV2.S vaccination were assessed by TCRbeta repertoire sequencing. The TCR-sequenced set comprised approximately 32 samples: some 20 Ad26.COV2.S vaccine recipients, 5 placebo recipients and 8 SARS-CoV-2 convalescent individuals. Participants in the trial were split at random into five groups of five each, receiving low-dose or high-dose Ad26.COV2.S once or twice, or else placebo on both occasions. Throughout the experiments and outcome assessment, investigators stayed blinded to trial group allocation.

The paper as a whole reports these results and caveats: Compared with placebo recipients, Ad26.COV2.S recipients showed higher spike-specific TCR breadth (P = 0.0014). After vaccination, spike-specific CD8+ and CD4+ T cell responses were reported to show substantial breadth. The authors noted that total T cell responses may have been underestimated by the TCR breadth and depth analyses. The study lacked the statistical power to compare responses across vaccine doses or regimens. Comparable non-spike TCR breadth was observed between vaccine and placebo recipients, consistent with only spike being contained in the vaccine.

The immunoSEQ Assay was the method used to sequence TCRbeta CDR3 regions. After extraction, genomic DNA underwent amplification by bias-controlled multiplex PCR, followed by high-throughput sequencing. Turning to the authors' computational methods: To quantify the absolute abundance of every unique TCRbeta CDR3 region, sequences were collapsed and filtered. T cell fraction was estimated by normalizing TCRbeta template counts to usable DNA, with usable DNA measured through amplification of reference genes found in all nucleated cells. Repertoire TCRs were annotated as SARS-CoV-2-specific by exact matching of V gene, CDR3 amino acid sequence and J gene to a known reactive TCR set. MIRA supplied the reference SARS-CoV-2 TCR set, which was filtered for enrichment in COVID-19-positive ImmuneCODE repertoires so that public or cross-reactive TCRs were removed. Drawing on the MIRA antigens, annotated TCRs were analysed further at the level of specific ORF or position within ORF. Depth was the summed frequency of annotated unique rearrangements, while breadth was defined as annotated unique rearrangements over total unique productive rearrangements. Group comparisons of TCR breadth used two-sided Wilcoxon rank-sum tests. Sourced from immuneACCESS, this table was stored by TCRdb with only in-frame sequences that have V and J called. A share of the clones is absent; for the studies checked, an unresolved V gene accounts for under half, and the remainder has no known explanation. That table is the source of V, J and clone size, and D and trimming were worked out from the DNA. This sample has 400,000 or so clones in its table, and 80% to 90% of those were observed once. The ten largest clones take up more than 3% of the sample.

This specimen's treatment or condition label, per the study, means: 15 to 20 received Ad26.COV2.S at low or high dose, single or two shots; 5 received placebo; per-sample allocation not given. Repertoires of vaccine and placebo recipients were sequenced from samples taken on day 63 after the first injection. Between 29 July and 7 August 2020, Cohort 1b enrolled about two dozen adults aged 18-55 years at one site in Boston, USA. Ad26.COV2.S consisted of a replication-incompetent adenovirus type 26 vector by which a prefusion-stabilized SARS-CoV-2 spike protein from the original Wuhan strain was expressed. The junction carries 14 bases between V and J, which are trimmed by 5 bases and 1 base respectively. From a lookup of the germline V gene (reference sequence), CDR1 and CDR2 are LNHDA and SQIVND. The CDR3 measures 15 amino acids from cysteine to phenylalanine. Only CDR3 DNA remains: 45 bases, in frame from the first base.

The receptor was isolated from a person aged 18 to 65 who received the Ad26.COV2.S COVID-19 vaccine or a placebo. This material consisted of peripheral blood, taken in a trial of Ad26.COV2.S vaccine versus placebo. The V and J genes are TRBV19 and TRBJ1-1, with a tentative D gene TRBD1 over 5 matching bases. The CDR3 protein is CASSPLLQGNTEAFF. The nucleotide sequence is TGTGCCAGTAGTCCCCTTCTGCAGGGGAACACTGAAGCTTTCTTT.